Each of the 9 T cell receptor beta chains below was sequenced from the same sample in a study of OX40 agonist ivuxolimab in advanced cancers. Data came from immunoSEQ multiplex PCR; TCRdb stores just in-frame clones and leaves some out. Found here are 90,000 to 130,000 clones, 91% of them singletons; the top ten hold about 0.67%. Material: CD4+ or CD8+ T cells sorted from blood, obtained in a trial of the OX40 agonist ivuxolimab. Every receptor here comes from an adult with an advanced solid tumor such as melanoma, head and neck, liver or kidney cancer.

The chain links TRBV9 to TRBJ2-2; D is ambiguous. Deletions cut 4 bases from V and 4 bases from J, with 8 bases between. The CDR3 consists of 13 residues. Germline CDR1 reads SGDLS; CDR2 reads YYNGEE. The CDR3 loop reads CASSPRVTGELFF. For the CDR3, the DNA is TGTGCCAGCAGCCCCCGCGTCACCGGGGAGCTGTTTTTT.

The CDR3 DNA reads as TGTGCCAGCAGCTTAGATGGGGCCGGGGAGCTGTTTTTT. This translates into CASSLDGAGELFF. This sequence joins TRBV11-2 and TRBJ2-2, with D unclear. V lost 0 bases and J lost 6, with 5 bases in between. This CDR3 is 13 amino acids long. Germline-derived CDR1 and CDR2 are SGHAT and FQNNGV.

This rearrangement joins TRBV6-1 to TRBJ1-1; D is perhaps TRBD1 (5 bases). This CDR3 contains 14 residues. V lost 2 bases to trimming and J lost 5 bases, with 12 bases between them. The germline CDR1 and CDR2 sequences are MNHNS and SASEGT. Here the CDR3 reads CASSEILGRTEAFF. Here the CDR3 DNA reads TGTGCCAGCAGTGAAATTTTGGGGCGAACTGAAGCTTTCTTT.

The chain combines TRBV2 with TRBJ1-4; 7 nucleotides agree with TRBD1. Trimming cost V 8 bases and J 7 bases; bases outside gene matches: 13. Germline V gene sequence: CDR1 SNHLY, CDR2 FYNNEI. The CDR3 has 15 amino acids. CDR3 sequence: CASRIDRDVGEKLFF. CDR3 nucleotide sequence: TGTGCCAGCCGGATAGACAGGGACGTCGGTGAAAAACTGTTTTTT.

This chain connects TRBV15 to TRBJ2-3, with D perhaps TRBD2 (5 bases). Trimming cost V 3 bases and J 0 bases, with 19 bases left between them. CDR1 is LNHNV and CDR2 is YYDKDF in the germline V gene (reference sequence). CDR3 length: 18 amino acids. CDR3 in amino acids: CATSSDLAWVASTDTQYF. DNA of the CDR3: TGTGCCACCAGCAGTGATCTAGCCTGGGTAGCTAGCACAGATACGCAGTATTTT.

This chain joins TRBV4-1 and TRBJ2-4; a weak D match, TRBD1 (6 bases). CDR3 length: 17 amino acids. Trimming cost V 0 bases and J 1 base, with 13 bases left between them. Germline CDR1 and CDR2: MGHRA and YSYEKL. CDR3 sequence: CASSQDMDSWAKNIQYF. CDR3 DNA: TGCGCCAGCAGCCAAGATATGGACAGTTGGGCCAAAAACATTCAGTACTTC.

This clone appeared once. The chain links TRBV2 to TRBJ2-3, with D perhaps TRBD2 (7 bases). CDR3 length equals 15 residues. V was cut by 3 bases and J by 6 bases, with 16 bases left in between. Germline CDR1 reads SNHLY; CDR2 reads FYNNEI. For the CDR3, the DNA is TGTGCCAGCAGTGAGTTGCGGGGGCCCGGGGATACGCAGTATTTT. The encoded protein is CASSELRGPGDTQYF.

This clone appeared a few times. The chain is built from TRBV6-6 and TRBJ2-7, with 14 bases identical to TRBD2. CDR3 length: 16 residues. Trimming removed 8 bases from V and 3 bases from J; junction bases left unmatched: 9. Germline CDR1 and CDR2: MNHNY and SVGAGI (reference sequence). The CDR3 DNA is TGTGCCAGCTACCCGGGACTAGCGGGAGTCGGCTACGAGCAGTACTTC. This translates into CASYPGLAGVGYEQYF.

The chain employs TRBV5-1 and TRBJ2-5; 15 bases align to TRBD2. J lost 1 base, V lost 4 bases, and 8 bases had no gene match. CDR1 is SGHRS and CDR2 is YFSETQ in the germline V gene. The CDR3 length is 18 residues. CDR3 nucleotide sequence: TGCGCCAGCAGCCCGGGACTAGCGGGAGGTAGGGTCCAAGAGACCCAGTACTTC. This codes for CASSPGLAGGRVQETQYF. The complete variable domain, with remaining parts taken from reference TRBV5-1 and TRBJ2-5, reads KAGVTQTPRYLIKTRGQQVTLSCSPISGHRSVSWYQQTPGQGLQFLFEYFSETQRNKGNFPGRFSGRQFSNSRSEMNVSTLELGDSALYLCASSPGLAGGRVQETQYFGPGTRLLVL.